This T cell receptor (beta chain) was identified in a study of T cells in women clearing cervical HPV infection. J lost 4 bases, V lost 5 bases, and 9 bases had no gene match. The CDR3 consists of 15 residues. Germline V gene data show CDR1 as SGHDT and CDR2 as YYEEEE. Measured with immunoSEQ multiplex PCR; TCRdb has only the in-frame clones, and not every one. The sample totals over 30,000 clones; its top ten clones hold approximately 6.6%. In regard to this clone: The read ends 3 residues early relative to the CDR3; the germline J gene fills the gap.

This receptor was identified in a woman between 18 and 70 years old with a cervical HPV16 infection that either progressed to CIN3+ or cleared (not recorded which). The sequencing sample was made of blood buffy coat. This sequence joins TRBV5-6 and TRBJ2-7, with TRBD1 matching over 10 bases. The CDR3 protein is CASSSEGTGAYEQYF. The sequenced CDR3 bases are TGTGCCAGCAGTTCTGAGGGGACAGGGGCTTACGAG.